This T cell receptor (beta chain) was observed in a study of blood T cells in healthy people across ages. A sample-barcoded 5' primer and a J-beta primer mix were used in a second PCR of roughly 7 to 12 cycles. Each cDNA molecule carried a tag from a template-switch adaptor that contained 12 random nucleotides. TCRdb reprocessed the 5' RACE reads via MiXCR and lists one record per CDR3 protein. The table has around 1,500,000 distinct CDR3 sequences, 25% to 30% seen once; the top ten hold about 8%. The germline gives CDR1 SGDLS, CDR2 YYNGEE. With 1 base removed from V and 3 bases from J, the gap between germline ends came to 11 bases. The CDR3 is 14 amino acids.

The chain couples TRBV9 to TRBJ2-7, with D possibly matching TRBD1 (6 bases). The TCR sequence derives from a woman in her thirties in good health. The sequencing sample was made of blood. This CDR3 reads CASSVKGVDYEQYF. CDR3 coding DNA: TGTGCCAGCAGCGTAAAGGGGGTAGACTACGAGCAGTACTTC.